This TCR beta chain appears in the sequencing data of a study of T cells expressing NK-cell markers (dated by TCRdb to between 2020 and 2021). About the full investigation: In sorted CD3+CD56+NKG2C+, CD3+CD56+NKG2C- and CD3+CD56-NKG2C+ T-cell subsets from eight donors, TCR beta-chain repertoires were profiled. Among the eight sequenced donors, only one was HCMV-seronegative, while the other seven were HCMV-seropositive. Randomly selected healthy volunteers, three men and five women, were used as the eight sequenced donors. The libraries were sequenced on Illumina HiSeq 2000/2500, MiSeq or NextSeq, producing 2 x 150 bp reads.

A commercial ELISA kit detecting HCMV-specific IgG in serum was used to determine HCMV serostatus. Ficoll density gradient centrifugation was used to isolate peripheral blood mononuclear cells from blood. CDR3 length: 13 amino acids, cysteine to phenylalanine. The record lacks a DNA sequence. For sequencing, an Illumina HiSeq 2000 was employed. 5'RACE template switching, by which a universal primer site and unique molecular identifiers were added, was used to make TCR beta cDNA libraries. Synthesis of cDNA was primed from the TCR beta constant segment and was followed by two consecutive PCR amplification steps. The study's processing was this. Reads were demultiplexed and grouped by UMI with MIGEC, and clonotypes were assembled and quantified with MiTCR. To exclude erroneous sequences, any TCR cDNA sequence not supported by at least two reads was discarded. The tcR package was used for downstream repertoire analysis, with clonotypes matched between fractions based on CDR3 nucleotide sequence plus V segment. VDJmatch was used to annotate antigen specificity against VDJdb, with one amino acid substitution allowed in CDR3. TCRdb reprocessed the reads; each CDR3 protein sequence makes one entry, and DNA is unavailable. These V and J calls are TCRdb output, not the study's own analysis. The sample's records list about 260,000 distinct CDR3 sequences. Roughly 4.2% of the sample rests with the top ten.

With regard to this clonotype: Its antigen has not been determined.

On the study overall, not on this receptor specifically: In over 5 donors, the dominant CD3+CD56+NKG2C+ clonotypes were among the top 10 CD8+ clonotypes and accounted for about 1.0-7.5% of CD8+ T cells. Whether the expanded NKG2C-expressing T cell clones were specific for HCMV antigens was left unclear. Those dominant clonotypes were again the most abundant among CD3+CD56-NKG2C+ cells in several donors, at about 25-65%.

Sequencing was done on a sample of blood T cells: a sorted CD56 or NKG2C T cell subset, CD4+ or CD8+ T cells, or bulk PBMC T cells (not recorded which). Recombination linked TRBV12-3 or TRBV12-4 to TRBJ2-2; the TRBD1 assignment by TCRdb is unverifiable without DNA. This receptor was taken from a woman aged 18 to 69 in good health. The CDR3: CAVTGTVYGELFF.